The rows below give T cell receptor beta chains drawn from one sample of a study of cytomegalovirus exposure and HLA in healthy donors. Sequencing used immunoSEQ multiplex PCR; TCRdb keeps in-frame clones, though not all of them. The sample gives about 80,000 clones, 65% to 85% of which show up once; approximately 20% is in the top ten. Input material: PBMCs. Receptors originate from a middle-aged woman in good health and CMV-seropositive. CDR3s include the opening cysteine and the closing phenylalanine or tryptophan. D genes are given only for firm matches.

>TRBJ2-5|TRBV2|NA
CASSGSREETQYF
TGTGCCAGCAGTGGGTCCAGGGAAGAGACCCAGTACTTC
>TRBJ2-7|TRBV27|TRBD2
CASSLRGGSNTYEQYF
TGTGCCAGCAGTTTGCGGGGAGGGTCCAACACCTACGAGCAGTACTTC
>TRBJ1-2|TRBV4-1|NA
CASSRVTVGAGYTF
TGCGCCAGCAGCCGAGTGACAGTCGGAGCTGGCTACACCTTC
>TRBJ2-7|TRBV12-5|NA
CASGLVLGSLLGRDPYEQYF
TGTGCTAGTGGTTTGGTACTTGGGTCATTGTTAGGGAGAGACCCCTACGAGCAGTACTTC
>TRBJ2-5|TRBV30|TRBD1
CAWNPGQGASYETQYF
TGTGCATGGAACCCGGGACAGGGGGCGAGTTATGAGACCCAGTACTTC
>TRBJ2-3|TRBV9|NA
CASSVENPPGTQYF
TGTGCCAGCAGCGTGGAAAATCCGCCGGGGACGCAGTATTTT
>TRBJ1-5|TRBV6-5|NA
CASTAGRQPQHF
TGTGCCAGCACAGCAGGGCGACAGCCCCAGCATTTT
>TRBJ1-2|TRBV28|NA
CASVVSRGGYGYTF
TGTGCCAGCGTTGTATCAAGGGGGGGGTATGGCTACACCTTC
>TRBJ2-1|TRBV4-1|TRBD2
CASSQDRAGESYNEQFF
TGCGCCAGCAGCCAAGATCGGGCGGGAGAATCCTACAATGAGCAGTTCTTC
>TRBJ1-5|TRBV28|TRBD1
CAIDRGNQPQHF
TGTGCCATCGACAGGGGGAATCAGCCCCAGCATTTT
>TRBJ2-7|TRBV11-2|NA
CASSAQYRSEQYF
TGTGCCAGCAGCGCCCAATACAGGAGCGAGCAGTACTTC
>TRBJ2-3|TRBV27|NA
CASSTSGGGDTQYF
TGTGCCAGCAGCACATCGGGGGGCGGAGATACGCAGTATTTT
>TRBJ2-5|TRBV15|NA
CATSRGPGAQYF
TGTGCCACCAGCAGGGGACCAGGGGCCCAGTACTTC
>TRBJ2-7|TRBV28|TRBD1
CASSLLFRGQAEQYF
TGTGCCAGCAGTTTATTGTTCAGGGGGCAAGCCGAGCAGTACTTC
>TRBJ2-2|TRBV6-6|TRBD1
CASRIQGVNTGELFF
TGTGCCAGCAGGATCCAGGGGGTGAACACCGGGGAGCTGTTTTTT
>TRBJ2-2|TRBV5-1|NA
CASSLGTVNTGELFF
TGCGCCAGCAGCTTGGGGACAGTCAACACCGGGGAGCTGTTTTTT